These 18 T cell receptor beta chains share one sample of origin, sequenced in a study of shared clonotypes between healthy human individuals. Sequencing used immunoSEQ multiplex PCR; TCRdb keeps in-frame clones, though not all of them. Among some 1,400,000 clones, roughly 96% were seen once, and the ten largest hold approximately 1.1%. Sequenced sample: naive CD4+ T cells sorted from blood. The subset here: CD45RA+ positively selected. Receptors were obtained from a man younger than 40 in good health.

The chain couples TRBV5-4 to TRBJ2-3, with 9 nucleotides matching TRBD2. This CDR3 has 16 amino acids. The V gene end was trimmed by 4 bases and the J gene end by 1 base; junction bases not matched to a gene: 7. The V gene's germline CDR1 is SGHNT and CDR2 YYREEE (reference sequence). The CDR3 loop reads CASSRPGLAGTDTQYF. CDR3 sequence (DNA): TGTGCCAGCAGCCGCCCGGGACTAGCCGGCACAGATACGCAGTATTTT.

This clone was observed once. The J gene is TRBJ2-5, the V gene TRBV2; D is unresolved. The CDR3 extends over 12 amino acids. V dropped 6 bases and J dropped 5 bases, with 10 bases sitting between them. Germline loops: CDR1 SNHLY, CDR2 FYNNEI. The CDR3 sequence: CASRRIGETQYF. The CDR3, as DNA: TGTGCCAGCAGAAGGATCGGGGAGACCCAGTACTTC.

The gene calls are TRBV5-5 and TRBJ1-4; D is unresolved. There are 15 residues in the CDR3. The germline V gene encodes CDR1 SGHKS and CDR2 YYEKEE (reference sequence). V lost 5 bases and J 5 bases, leaving 16 bases between the germline ends. For the CDR3, the DNA is TGTGCCAGCAGGTTCTTATCCGGGAGAAATGAAAAACTGTTTTTT. Translating gives CASRFLSGRNEKLFF.

There are a few counts of this clone. The V and J genes are TRBV10-3 and TRBJ2-3; 12 bases line up with TRBD2. CDR1 is ENHRY, CDR2 SYGVKD, per germline. The CDR3 contains 21 residues. After removal of 6 bases from V and 2 bases from J, the junction contained 21 bases not matched to a gene. CDR3 nucleotide sequence: TGTGCCATCAGCGCCTCGCCACTAGCGGGAGGCCAAGCTATAAACACAGATACGCAGTATTTT. Translated: CAISASPLAGGQAINTDTQYF.

This chain uses TRBV28 with TRBJ2-7; 7 bases are a match to TRBD1. Germline CDR1 MDHEN, CDR2 SYDVKM. The CDR3 contains 14 residues. The V segment lost 2 bases and the J segment 7 bases; nucleotides outside the gene matches: 8. CDR3 loop: CASSLDRVVVEQYF. CDR3 in DNA: TGTGCCAGCAGTTTAGACAGGGTGGTAGTGGAGCAGTACTTC.

The chain is built from TRBV7-9 and TRBJ2-3; 12 bases line up with TRBD2. Per germline, CDR1 SEHNR and CDR2 FQNEAQ (reference sequence). The CDR3 totals 18 residues. With 1 base clipped from V and 2 bases from J, the junction kept 7 bases outside the gene matches. The CDR3 loop reads CASSLETRLAGVTDTQYF. Written as DNA, the CDR3 is TGTGCCAGCAGCTTAGAGACAAGACTAGCGGGGGTCACAGATACGCAGTATTTT.

The chain recombines TRBV7-9 with TRBJ1-3, with D uncertain. The length of the CDR3 is 14 residues. V lost 1 base, J lost 1 base, and 5 bases lay in between. Germline-derived CDR1 and CDR2 are SEHNR and FQNEAQ (reference sequence). The CDR3 DNA reads as TGTGCCAGCAGCTTAGAAGGGTCTGGAAACACCATATATTTT. Its translation is CASSLEGSGNTIYF.

V and J are TRBV20-1 and TRBJ2-5, with 10 bases aligning to TRBD2. The CDR3 loop spans 11 amino acids. Germline values: CDR1 DFQATT, CDR2 SNEGSKA (reference sequence). V gave up 3 bases and J gave up 14 bases; unmatched junction bases: 6. The CDR3 sequence is CSASGLADFYF. CDR3 bases: TGCAGTGCTAGCGGACTAGCGGACTTCTACTTC.

The gene calls are TRBV7-9 and TRBJ2-7; D gene unclear. This CDR3 is built from 13 residues. V was trimmed by 5 bases and J by 7 bases, leaving 15 bases between them. Germline loops: CDR1 SEHNR, CDR2 FQNEAQ (reference sequence). The DNA for the CDR3 is TGTGCCAGCAGCCCCCTATTGGTGCGGGAGCAGTACTTC. Its protein product is CASSPLLVREQYF.

This chain joins TRBV19 and TRBJ2-7; TRBD2 matches at 9 bases. This CDR3 contains 15 residues. V lost 7 bases to trimming and J lost 3 bases; unmatched junction nucleotides: 10. CDR1 is LNHDA and CDR2 is SQIVND in the germline V gene (reference sequence). The CDR3 protein is CASTETAGGHYEQYF. As DNA, the CDR3 is TGTGCCAGTACCGAGACAGCGGGGGGACACTACGAGCAGTACTTC.

CDR3 loop: CSVSFRGRQTYEQYF. The CDR3 DNA is TGCAGCGTTTCCTTCAGGGGGCGGCAGACCTACGAGCAGTACTTC. The V and J genes are TRBV29-1 and TRBJ2-7; 8 bases are a match to TRBD1. The CDR3 extends over 15 amino acids. The V gene's germline CDR1 is SQVTM and CDR2 ANQGSEA. Unmatched junction bases numbered 11, after V lost 5 bases and J lost 2 bases.

The rearrangement links TRBV23-1 to TRBJ2-7, with 10 nucleotides matching TRBD1. TRBV23-1 is sorted into the ORF group, with uncertain function. J lost 6 bases, V lost 0 bases, and 5 bases had no gene match. There are 15 residues in the CDR3. CDR3 amino acids: CASSQSRWDRGEQYF. CDR3 DNA sequence: TGCGCCAGCAGTCAATCGAGGTGGGACAGGGGCGAGCAGTACTTC.

As for this clone: The same CDR3 also results from other DNA sequences found in this sample. The rearrangement joins TRBV6-5 to TRBJ1-1, with unresolved D. Germline V gene sequence: CDR1 MNHEY, CDR2 SVGAGI. V lost 6 bases and J 6 bases, leaving 8 bases between the germline ends. The CDR3 length is 11 residues. DNA for the CDR3: TGTGCCAGCAGCGGACTTTCTGAAGCTTTCTTT. It yields the protein CASSGLSEAFF.

A single count supports this clone. The chain is built from TRBV27 and TRBJ2-2, with D maybe TRBD2 (5 bases). The V end was cut by 4 bases, the J end by 4 bases, with 19 bases between. Germline V gives CDR1 MNHEY, CDR2 SMNVEV (reference sequence). This CDR3 spans 17 amino acids. CDR3 nucleotide sequence: TGTGCCAGCAGTTCCTTGGACTGGAGCGAGATCACCGGGGAGCTGTTTTTT. Its protein product is CASSSLDWSEITGELFF.

J is TRBJ1-5 and V is TRBV6-1; D gene ambiguous. V was pared by 0 bases and J by 0 bases, with 15 bases between. The CDR3 runs to 18 residues. From germline, CDR1 is MNHNS and CDR2 SASEGT. Here the CDR3 reads CASSEAGIAGISNQPQHF. The CDR3 DNA is TGTGCCAGCAGTGAAGCGGGGATTGCGGGAATTAGCAATCAGCCCCAGCATTTT.

The rearrangement uses TRBV7-2 and TRBJ2-1; D is unresolved. This CDR3 region has 13 residues. CDR1 SGHTA and CDR2 FQGNSA come from the germline V gene. Trimming removed 2 bases at V and 6 bases at J, with 8 bases between. The CDR3 protein is CASSLNSANEQFF. The CDR3 DNA reads TGTGCCAGCAGCTTAAACTCGGCCAATGAGCAGTTCTTC.

The chain couples TRBV5-1 to TRBJ2-3; 8 bases match TRBD1. V lost 8 bases and J lost 2; bases outside the gene matches: 10. The CDR3 spans 15 residues. Germline lookup yields CDR1 SGHRS and CDR2 YFSETQ. DNA for the CDR3: TGCGCCAGTTTGGGGACAGGATTTTTCACAGATACGCAGTATTTT. Its protein is CASLGTGFFTDTQYF.

The chain carries TRBV19 and TRBJ1-2; a possible D gene is TRBD1 (5 bases). This CDR3 is 14 amino acids long. Trimming pared 4 bases from V and 4 bases from J, leaving 13 bases between. Germline assignment: CDR1 LNHDA and CDR2 SQIVND (reference sequence). The CDR3 nucleotides read TGTGCCAGTAGTAGGGACCCAACAGCCTATGGCTACACCTTC. It codes for CASSRDPTAYGYTF.